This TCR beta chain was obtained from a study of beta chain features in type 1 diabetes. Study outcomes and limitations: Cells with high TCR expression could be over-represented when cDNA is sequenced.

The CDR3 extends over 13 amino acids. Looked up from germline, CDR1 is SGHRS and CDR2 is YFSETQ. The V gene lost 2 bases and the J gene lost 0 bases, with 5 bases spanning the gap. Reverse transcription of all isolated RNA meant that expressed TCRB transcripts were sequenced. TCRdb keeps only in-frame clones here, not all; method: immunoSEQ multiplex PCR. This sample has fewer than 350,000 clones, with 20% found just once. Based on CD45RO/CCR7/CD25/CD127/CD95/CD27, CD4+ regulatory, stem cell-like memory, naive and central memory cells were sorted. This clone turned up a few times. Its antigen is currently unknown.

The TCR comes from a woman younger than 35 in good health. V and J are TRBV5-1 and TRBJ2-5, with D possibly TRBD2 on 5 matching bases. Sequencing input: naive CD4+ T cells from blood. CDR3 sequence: CASSFGNQETQYF. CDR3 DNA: TGCGCCAGCAGCTTCGGGAACCAAGAGACCCAGTACTTC. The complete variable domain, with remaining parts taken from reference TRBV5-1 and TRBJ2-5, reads KAGVTQTPRYLIKTRGQQVTLSCSPISGHRSVSWYQQTPGQGLQFLFEYFSETQRNKGNFPGRFSGRQFSNSRSEMNVSTLELGDSALYLCASSFGNQETQYFGPGTRLLVL.